This TCR beta chain was retrieved from a study of neurological immune-mediated disorders. Looked up from germline, CDR1 is SEHNR and CDR2 is FQNEAQ (reference sequence). The CDR3 has 16 amino acids. Trimming left V 1 base short and J 4 bases short, with 13 bases between. This clonotype was seen repeatedly, ten times or more. Its antigen is unknown. Findings and limits, study-wide: Private repertoires in all groups were suggested by the absence of shared CDR3 amino acid sequences among expanded clones across subjects. The study found the most TCR clonal expansion in HTLV-1-associated myelopathy and the least in multiple sclerosis, below healthy controls.

Time point of the sample: longitudinal time-point 3. Every sequencing run generated over 160 million TCR-beta sequences from 15-18 subjects. A single record per CDR3 protein comes from TCRdb applying MiXCR to the 5' RACE reads. The sample lists approximately 48,000 distinct CDR3 sequences, roughly 13% occurring once. The chain joins TRBV7-9 to TRBJ2-2; TRBD2 is a possible D gene (5 bases). This TCR was recovered from a male donor with HTLV-1-associated myelopathy (HAM/TSP). Material for sequencing was PBMCs. The CDR3 region is CASSLVSGTLTGELFF. In nucleotides, the CDR3 is TGTGCCAGCAGCTTAGTCTCGGGAACACTCACCGGGGAGCTGTTTTTT.